This record concerns one T cell receptor beta chain sequence. What it recognizes is unknown. This record comes from a study of breast tumors, draining lymph nodes, adjacent tissues. Study-wide findings and caveats: Data only fit, rather than demonstrated, lymph node origin of most tumor T cells. Tumor repertoires ranked between lymph nodes and nontumor tissue in diversity, with V and J gene preferences. Data fit most tumor T cells coming from lymph node, expanding in tumor.

CDR1 SQVTM and CDR2 ANQGSEA come from the germline V gene. This CDR3 has 12 amino acids. The lymph nodes were axillary draining lymph nodes from breast cancer patients. From the multiplex PCR reads, TCRdb called clonotypes with MiXCR, one entry per CDR3 protein. The sample yields about 230,000 distinct CDR3 sequences, roughly 32% seen once. This clonotype was sampled from a female donor with breast cancer. Some clones in this sample may be carry-over from other donors' samples. The sample was axillary lymph node tissue. J is TRBJ1-5 and V is TRBV29-1; TRBD1 aligns across 9 bases. CDR3 nucleotide sequence: TGCAGACGGGACAGGGCCGATCAGCCCCAGCATTTT. The encoded protein is CRRDRADQPQHF.